Detailed here is one TCR beta chain. This sample stems from a study of blood T cell repertoires in COVID-19. Study context: Nucleic acid was either cDNA or gDNA, and it came from T cells, B-cell-depleted T cells, or PBMCs.

Sequenced by immunoSEQ multiplex PCR; TCRdb stores in-frame clones only, minus some. The sample has 400,000 to 550,000 clones, roughly 87% seen once. The CDR3 loop spans 17 amino acids. Germline CDR1 and CDR2: SGHTA and FQGNSA. Trimming cost V 5 bases and J 1 base, with 18 bases left between them. Material: PBMCs or T cells enriched from blood (not recorded which). V and J are TRBV7-2 and TRBJ2-1, with TRBD2 as a possible D gene (6 bases). This sequence originates from a woman between 18 and 29 years old with acute COVID-19. DNA for the CDR3: TGTGCCAGCAGCGTAACCTCCGCGGGATCGTCCTACAATGAGCAGTTCTTC. It is translated as CASSVTSAGSSYNEQFF.